A selection of T cell receptor beta chains follows, all from one sample in a study of blood T cell repertoires in COVID-19. Sequencing was performed with immunoSEQ multiplex PCR; in TCRdb, only in-frame clones are kept and a portion is missing. The sample lists approximately 200,000 clones; about 85% were seen once. Specimen: peripheral blood. The receptor set was obtained from a man aged 30-40 years with acute or convalescent COVID-19. Each CDR3 is given with its conserved first and last residue. Each record gives: CDR3 length, V gene, CDR3 protein.

length: 14
V: TRBV6-5
CDR3: CASSTDRDHSTQYF

length: 14
V: TRBV18
CDR3: CASSPKSGVEEQYF

length: 17
V: TRBV6-6
CDR3: CASSRLAGGRSSYEQYF

length: 13
V: TRBV9
CDR3: CASSARTEYEQYF

length: 15
V: TRBV5-1
CDR3: CASSTSGQPNQPQHF

length: 14
V: TRBV18
CDR3: CASSPRDSLREQYF

length: 13
V: TRBV29-1
CDR3: CSVEETGTTEAFF

length: 15
V: TRBV19
CDR3: CASSRTEIFNYGYTF

length: 13
V: TRBV12-3/TRBV12-4
CDR3: CASSLAVNQPQHF

length: 14
V: TRBV3-1/TRBV3-2
CDR3: CASSQRPGMGTQHF

length: 14
V: TRBV28
CDR3: CASSKTRDHNEQFF

length: 17
V: TRBV27
CDR3: CASSSQHGRGSYNEQFF

length: 12
V: TRBV10-3
CDR3: CAISAGTGEAFF

length: 14
V: TRBV28
CDR3: CASSFLGGTQPQHF

length: 13
V: TRBV27
CDR3: CASSLSRTDTQYF

length: 15
V: TRBV4-1
CDR3: CASSTGQARNEKLFF

length: 15
V: TRBV7-9
CDR3: CASSYSWGGRNEQFF

length: 14
V: TRBV3-1/TRBV3-2
CDR3: CASSHERSNYGYTF

length: 12
V: TRBV5-5
CDR3: CASSHWGQTQYF

length: 15
V: TRBV6-5
CDR3: CASSYGDRSYNEQFF

length: 14
V: TRBV18
CDR3: CASSPATGVSPLHF

length: 15
V: TRBV5-1
CDR3: CASSLYSGLNEKLFF

length: 17
V: TRBV19
CDR3: CASSMRLAGGNAYEQYF

length: 15
V: TRBV5-1
CDR3: CASSLVADNQETQYF

length: 14
V: TRBV5-4
CDR3: CASSPGQRTGELFF

length: 15
V: TRBV9
CDR3: CASSAGGRGNQPQHF

length: 15
V: TRBV5-4
CDR3: CASGEDSFSYNEQFF

length: 17
V: TRBV28
CDR3: CASSLRTGSNSGNTIYF

length: 15
V: TRBV7-9
CDR3: CASSPRGGWNQPQHF

length: 14
V: TRBV29-1
CDR3: CSGRFGTSPLEQFF

length: 14
V: TRBV18
CDR3: CASSRDRLGSPLHF

length: 15
V: TRBV9
CDR3: CASSTGTAYYSGYTF

length: 15
V: TRBV4-1
CDR3: CASSQEGTGNNEQFF

length: 14
V: TRBV9
CDR3: CASSTPVSGNTIYF

length: 15
V: TRBV28
CDR3: CASSLWDNSGNTIYF

length: 11
V: TRBV10-3
CDR3: CATAAGYEQYF

length: 15
V: TRBV30
CDR3: CAWSGGQVNTGELFF

length: 15
V: TRBV6-5
CDR3: CASSAAVRGGEKLFF

length: 16
V: TRBV24-1
CDR3: CATSDQTTSGNNEQFF

length: 16
V: TRBV6-1
CDR3: CASSEPHRGVFYEQYF

length: 18
V: TRBV19
CDR3: CASSTGQDPFTLNTEAFF

length: 18
V: TRBV5-5
CDR3: CASTPGQGSQGSYNEQFF

length: 13
V: TRBV3-1/TRBV3-2
CDR3: CASSQAGVYGYTF

length: 17
V: TRBV5-4
CDR3: CASSPTVRQHLNTEAFF

length: 17
V: TRBV15
CDR3: CATSRVDTFATNEKLFF

length: 13
V: TRBV11-2
CDR3: CASTPGGYTEAFF

length: 12
V: TRBV7-7
CDR3: CASSPTGNEQFF

length: 21
V: TRBV5-1
CDR3: CASQRDPAYPPSGRYSYEQYF

length: 17
V: TRBV28
CDR3: CASSFLRFRAGAQGYTF

length: 16
V: TRBV28
CDR3: CASSLRLTGGQRSLYF